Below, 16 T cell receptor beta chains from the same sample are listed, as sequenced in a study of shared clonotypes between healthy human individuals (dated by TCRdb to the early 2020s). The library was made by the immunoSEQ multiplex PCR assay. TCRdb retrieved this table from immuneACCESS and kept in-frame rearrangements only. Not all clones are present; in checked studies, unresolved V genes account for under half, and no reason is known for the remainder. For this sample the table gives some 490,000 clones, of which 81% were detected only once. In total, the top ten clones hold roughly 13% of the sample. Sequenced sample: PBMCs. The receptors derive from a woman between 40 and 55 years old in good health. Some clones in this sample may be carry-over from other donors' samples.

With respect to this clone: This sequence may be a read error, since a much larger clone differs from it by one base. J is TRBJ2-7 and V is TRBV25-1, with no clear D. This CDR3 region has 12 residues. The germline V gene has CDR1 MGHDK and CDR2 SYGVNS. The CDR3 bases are TGTGCCAGCAGTGGCAGAAGCTACGGGCAGTACTTC. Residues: CASSGRSYGQYF.

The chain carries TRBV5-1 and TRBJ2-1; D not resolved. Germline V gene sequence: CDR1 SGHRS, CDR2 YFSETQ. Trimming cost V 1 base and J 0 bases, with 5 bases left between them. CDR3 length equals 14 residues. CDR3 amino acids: CASSLLSSYNEQFF. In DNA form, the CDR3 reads TGCGCCAGCAGCTTGCTTAGCTCCTACAATGAGCAGTTCTTC. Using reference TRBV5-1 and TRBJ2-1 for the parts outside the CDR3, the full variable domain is KAGVTQTPRYLIKTRGQQVTLSCSPISGHRSVSWYQQTPGQGLQFLFEYFSETQRNKGNFPGRFSGRQFSNSRSEMNVSTLELGDSALYLCASSLLSSYNEQFFGPGTRLTVL.

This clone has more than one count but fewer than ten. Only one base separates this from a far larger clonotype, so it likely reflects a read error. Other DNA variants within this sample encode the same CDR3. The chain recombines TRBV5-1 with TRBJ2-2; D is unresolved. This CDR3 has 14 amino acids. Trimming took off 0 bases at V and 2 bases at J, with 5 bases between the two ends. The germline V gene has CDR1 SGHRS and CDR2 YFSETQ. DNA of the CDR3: TGCGCCAGCAGCTTGGAGGTTAACACCGGGGAGCTGTTTTTT. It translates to CASSLEVNTGELFF. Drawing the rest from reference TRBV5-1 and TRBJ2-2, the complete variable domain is KAGVTQTPRYLIKTRGQQVTLSCSPISGHRSVSWYQQTPGQGLQFLFEYFSETQRNKGNFPGRFSGRQFSNSRSEMNVSTLELGDSALYLCASSLEVNTGELFFGEGSRLTVL.

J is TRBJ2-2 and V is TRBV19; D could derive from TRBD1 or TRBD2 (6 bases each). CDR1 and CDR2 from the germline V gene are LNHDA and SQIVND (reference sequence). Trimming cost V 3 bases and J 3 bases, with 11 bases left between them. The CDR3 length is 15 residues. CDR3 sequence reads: CASSIPGADTGELFF. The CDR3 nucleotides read TGTGCCAGTAGTATCCCGGGGGCGGACACCGGGGAGCTGTTTTTT. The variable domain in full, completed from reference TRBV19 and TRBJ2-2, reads DGGITQSPKYLFRKEGQNVTLSCEQNLNHDAMYWYRQDPGQGLRLIYYSQIVNDFQKGDIAEGYSVSREKKESFPLTVTSAQKNPTAFYLCASSIPGADTGELFFGEGSRLTVL.

CDR3 nucleotides: TGTGCCAGCAGCTCCATGAGAGGGAGGGAGACCCAGTACTTC. Residues: CASSSMRGRETQYF. The V and J genes are TRBV11-2 and TRBJ2-5, with D perhaps TRBD2 (6 bases). Germline V gives CDR1 SGHAT, CDR2 FQNNGV. The CDR3 length is 14 residues. The V and J ends lost 4 bases and 5 bases respectively, with 14 bases between them.

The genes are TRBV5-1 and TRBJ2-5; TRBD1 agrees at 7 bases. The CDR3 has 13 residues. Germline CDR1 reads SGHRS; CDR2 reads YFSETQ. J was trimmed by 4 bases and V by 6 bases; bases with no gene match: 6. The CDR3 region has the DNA TGCGCCAGCACTGACAGGGCTTCAGAGACCCAGTACTTC. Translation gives CASTDRASETQYF.

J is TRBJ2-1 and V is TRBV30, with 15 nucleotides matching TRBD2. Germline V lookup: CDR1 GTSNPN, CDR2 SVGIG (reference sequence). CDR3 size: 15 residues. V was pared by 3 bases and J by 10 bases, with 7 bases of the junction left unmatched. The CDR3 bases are TGTGCCTGGAGGGTGGGACTAGCGGGAGGTTACGAGCAGTTCTTC. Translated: CAWRVGLAGGYEQFF.

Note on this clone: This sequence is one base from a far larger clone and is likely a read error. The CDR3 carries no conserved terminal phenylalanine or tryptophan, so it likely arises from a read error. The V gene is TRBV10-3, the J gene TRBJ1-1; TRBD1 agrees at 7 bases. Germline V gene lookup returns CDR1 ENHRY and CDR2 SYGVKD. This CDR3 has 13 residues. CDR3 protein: CTIATGSDTEAFS. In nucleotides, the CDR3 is TGTACCATAGCGACAGGGAGTGACACTGAAGCTTTCTCT.

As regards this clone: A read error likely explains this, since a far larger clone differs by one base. Here the CDR3 DNA reads TGTGTCTGCAGGAGGGGGCTGAACACTGAAGCTTTCTTT. This sequence encodes CVCRRGLNTEAFF. The gene calls are TRBV7-2 and TRBJ1-1; 7 bases line up with TRBD1. Germline-derived CDR1 and CDR2 are SGHTA and FQGNSA. This CDR3 has 13 residues.

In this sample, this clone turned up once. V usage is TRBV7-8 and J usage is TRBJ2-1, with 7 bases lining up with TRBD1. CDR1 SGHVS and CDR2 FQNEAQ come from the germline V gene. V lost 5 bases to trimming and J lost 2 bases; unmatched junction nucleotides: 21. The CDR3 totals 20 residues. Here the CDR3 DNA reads TGTGCCAGCAGCCAAAACCCCGGGACAGCCACTCCTGCAGCCTACAATGAGCAGTTCTTC. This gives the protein CASSQNPGTATPAAYNEQFF.

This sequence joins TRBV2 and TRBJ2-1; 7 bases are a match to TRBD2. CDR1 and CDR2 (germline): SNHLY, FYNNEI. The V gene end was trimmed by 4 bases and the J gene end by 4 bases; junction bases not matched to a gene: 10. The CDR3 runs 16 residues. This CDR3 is CASSGGGSGTYNEQFF. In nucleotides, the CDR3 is TGTGCCAGCAGTGGGGGGGGTAGCGGCACTTACAATGAGCAGTTCTTC.

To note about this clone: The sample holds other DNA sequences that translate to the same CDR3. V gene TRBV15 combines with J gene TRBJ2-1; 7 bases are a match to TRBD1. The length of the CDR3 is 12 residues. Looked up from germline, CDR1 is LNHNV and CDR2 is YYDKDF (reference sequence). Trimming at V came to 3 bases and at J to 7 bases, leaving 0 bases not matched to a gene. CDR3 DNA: TGTGCCACCAGCAGGGACAGGAATGAGCAGTTCTTC. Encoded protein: CATSRDRNEQFF.

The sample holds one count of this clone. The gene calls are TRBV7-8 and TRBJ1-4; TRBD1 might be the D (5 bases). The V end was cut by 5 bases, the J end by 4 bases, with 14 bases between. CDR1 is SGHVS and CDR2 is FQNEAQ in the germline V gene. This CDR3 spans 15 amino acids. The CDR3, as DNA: TGTGCCAGCAGCCGATCAGGGTTCCATAATGAAAAACTGTTTTTT. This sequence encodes CASSRSGFHNEKLFF.

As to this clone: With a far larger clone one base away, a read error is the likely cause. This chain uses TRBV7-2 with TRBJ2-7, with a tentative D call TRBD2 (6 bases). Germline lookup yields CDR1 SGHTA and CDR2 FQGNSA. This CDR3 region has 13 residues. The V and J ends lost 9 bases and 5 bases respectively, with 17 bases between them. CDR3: CASSGVRGDEQYF. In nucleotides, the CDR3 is TGTGCCAGTTCGGGGGTTAGAGGCGACGAGCAGTACTTC.

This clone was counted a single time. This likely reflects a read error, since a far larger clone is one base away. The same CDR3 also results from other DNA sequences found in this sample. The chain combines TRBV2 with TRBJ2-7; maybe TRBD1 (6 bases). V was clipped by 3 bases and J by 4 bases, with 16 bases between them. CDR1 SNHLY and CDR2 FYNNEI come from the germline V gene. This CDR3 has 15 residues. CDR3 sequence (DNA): TGTGCCAGCAGTGAGGGGGCGAGGACTCCGTACGAGCAGTACTTC. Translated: CASSEGARTPYEQYF. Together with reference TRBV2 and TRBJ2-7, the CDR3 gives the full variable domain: EPEVTQTPSHQVTQMGQEVILRCVPISNHLYFYWYRQILGQKVEFLVSFYNNEISEKSEIFDDQFSVERPDGSNFTLKIRSTKLEDSAMYFCASSEGARTPYEQYFGPGTRLTVT.

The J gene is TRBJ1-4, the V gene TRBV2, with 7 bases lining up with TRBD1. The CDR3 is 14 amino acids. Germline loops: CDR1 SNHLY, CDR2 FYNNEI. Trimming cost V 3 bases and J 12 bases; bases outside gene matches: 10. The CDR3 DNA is TGTGCCAGCAGTGAGCTAACACAGGGGTCGGAACTGTTTTTT. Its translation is CASSELTQGSELFF.